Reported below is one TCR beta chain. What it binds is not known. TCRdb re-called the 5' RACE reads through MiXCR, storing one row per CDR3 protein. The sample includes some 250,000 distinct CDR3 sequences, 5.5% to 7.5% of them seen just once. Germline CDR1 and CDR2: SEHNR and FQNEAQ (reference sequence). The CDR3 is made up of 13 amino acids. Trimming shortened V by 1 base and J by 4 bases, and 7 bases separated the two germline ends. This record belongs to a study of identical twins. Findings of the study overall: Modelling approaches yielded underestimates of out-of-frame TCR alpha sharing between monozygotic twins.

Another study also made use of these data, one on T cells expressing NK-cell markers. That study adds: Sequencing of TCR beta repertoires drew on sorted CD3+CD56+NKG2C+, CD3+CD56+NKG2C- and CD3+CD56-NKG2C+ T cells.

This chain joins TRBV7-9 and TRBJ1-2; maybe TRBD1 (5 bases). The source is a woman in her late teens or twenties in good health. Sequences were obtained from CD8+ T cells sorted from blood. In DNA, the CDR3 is TGTGCCAGCAGCTTAGGAGGGGTCTATGGCTACACCTTC. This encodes CASSLGGVYGYTF.